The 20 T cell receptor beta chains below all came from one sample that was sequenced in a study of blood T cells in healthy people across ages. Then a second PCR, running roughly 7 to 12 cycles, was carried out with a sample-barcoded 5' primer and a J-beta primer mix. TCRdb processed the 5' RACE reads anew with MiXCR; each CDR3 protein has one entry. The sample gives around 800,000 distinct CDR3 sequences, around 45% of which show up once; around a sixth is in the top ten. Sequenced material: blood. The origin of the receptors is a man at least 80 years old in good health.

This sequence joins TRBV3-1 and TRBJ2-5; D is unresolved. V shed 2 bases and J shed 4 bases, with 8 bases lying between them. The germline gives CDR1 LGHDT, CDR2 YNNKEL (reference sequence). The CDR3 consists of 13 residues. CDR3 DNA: TGTGCCAGCAGCCAATATGCAGGAGAGACCCAGTACTTC. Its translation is CASSQYAGETQYF.

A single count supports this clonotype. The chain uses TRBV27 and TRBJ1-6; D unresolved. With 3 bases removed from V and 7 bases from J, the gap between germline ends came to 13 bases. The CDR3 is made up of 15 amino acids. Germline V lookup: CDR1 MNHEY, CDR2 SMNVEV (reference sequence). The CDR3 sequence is CASSLVLQGNSPLHF. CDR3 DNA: TGTGCCAGCAGTTTGGTCCTCCAAGGGAATTCACCCCTCCACTTT.

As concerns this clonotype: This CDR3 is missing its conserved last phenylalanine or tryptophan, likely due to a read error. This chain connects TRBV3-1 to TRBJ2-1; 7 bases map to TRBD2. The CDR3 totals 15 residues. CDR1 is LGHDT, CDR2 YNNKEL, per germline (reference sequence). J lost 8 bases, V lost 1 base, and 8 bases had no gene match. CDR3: CASSQVGGSSDEQFL. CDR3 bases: TGTGCCAGCAGCCAAGTCGGCGGGAGTTCGGATGAGCAGTTCTTG.

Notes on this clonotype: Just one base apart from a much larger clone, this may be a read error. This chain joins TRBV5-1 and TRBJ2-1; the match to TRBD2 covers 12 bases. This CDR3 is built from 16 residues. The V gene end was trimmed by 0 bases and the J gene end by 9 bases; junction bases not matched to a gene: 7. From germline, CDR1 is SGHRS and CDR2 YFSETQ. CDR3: CASSLVPSGRDGEQFF. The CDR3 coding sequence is TGCGCCAGCAGCTTGGTGCCTAGCGGGAGGGACGGTGAGCAGTTCTTC.

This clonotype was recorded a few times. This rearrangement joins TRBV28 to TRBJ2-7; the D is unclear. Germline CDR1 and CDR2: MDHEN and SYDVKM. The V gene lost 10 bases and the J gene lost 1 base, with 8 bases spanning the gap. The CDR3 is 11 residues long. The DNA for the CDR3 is TGTGCCACCAGAGGATCCTACGAGCAGTACTTC. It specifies CATRGSYEQYF.

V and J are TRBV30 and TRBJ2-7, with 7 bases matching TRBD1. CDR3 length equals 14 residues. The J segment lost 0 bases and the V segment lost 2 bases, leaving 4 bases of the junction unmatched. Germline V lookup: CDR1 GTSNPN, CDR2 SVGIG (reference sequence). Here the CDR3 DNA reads TGTGCCTGGAGTTCCGGGACAGCCTCCTACGAGCAGTACTTC. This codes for CAWSSGTASYEQYF.

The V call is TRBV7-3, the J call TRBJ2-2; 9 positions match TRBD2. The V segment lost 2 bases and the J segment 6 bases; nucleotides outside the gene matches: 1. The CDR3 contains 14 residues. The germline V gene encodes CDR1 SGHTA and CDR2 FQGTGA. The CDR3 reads CASSLAGGPGELFF. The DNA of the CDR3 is TGTGCCAGCAGCTTAGCGGGAGGGCCCGGGGAGCTGTTTTTT. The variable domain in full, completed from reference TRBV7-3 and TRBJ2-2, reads GAGVSQTPSNKVTEKGKYVELRCDPISGHTALYWYRQSLGQGPEFLIYFQGTGAADDSGLPNDRFFAVRPEGSVSTLKIQRTERGDSAVYLCASSLAGGPGELFFGEGSRLTVL.

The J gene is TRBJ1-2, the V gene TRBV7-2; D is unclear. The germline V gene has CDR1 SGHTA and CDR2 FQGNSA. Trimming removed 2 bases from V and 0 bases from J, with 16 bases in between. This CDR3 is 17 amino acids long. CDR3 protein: CASSLIGLWSTNYGYTF. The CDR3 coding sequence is TGTGCCAGCAGCTTAATAGGGTTATGGAGTACTAACTATGGCTACACCTTC.

CDR3 coding DNA: TGCAGTGGCGGGATAGCGGGTAAAAACAATGAGCAGTTCTTC. Translating it yields CSGGIAGKNNEQFF. The chain joins TRBV20-1 to TRBJ2-1; 7 nucleotides agree with TRBD2. CDR3 length equals 14 residues. Germline V gene lookup returns CDR1 DFQATT and CDR2 SNEGSKA (reference sequence). V was pared by 7 bases and J by 5 bases, with 11 bases of the junction left unmatched.

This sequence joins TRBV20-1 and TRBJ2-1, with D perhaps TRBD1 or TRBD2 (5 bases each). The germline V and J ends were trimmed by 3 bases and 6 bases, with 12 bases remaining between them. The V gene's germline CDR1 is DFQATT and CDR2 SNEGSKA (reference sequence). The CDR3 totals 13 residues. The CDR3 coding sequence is TGCAGTGCTAGGGGGGACGGCACCAATGAGCAGTTCTTC. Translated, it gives CSARGDGTNEQFF.

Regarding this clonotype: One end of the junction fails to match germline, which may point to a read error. CDR3: CAGSLEQGLSPLHF. In nucleotides, the CDR3 is TGCGCCGGCAGCTTGGAACAGGGTCTTTCACCCCTCCACTTT. The gene calls are TRBV5-1 and TRBJ1-6; D might be TRBD1 (6 bases). This CDR3 is built from 14 residues. The germline V gene has CDR1 SGHRS and CDR2 YFSETQ.

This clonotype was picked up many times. This chain's CDR3 is CASSQSGRADTQYF. The CDR3 nucleotides read TGTGCCAGCAGCCAGAGCGGGAGGGCAGATACGCAGTATTTT. The chain joins TRBV3-1 to TRBJ2-3; TRBD2 agrees at 10 bases. The J segment lost 4 bases and the V segment lost 3 bases, leaving 1 base of the junction unmatched. The germline V gene encodes CDR1 LGHDT and CDR2 YNNKEL (reference sequence). The CDR3 is 14 amino acids.

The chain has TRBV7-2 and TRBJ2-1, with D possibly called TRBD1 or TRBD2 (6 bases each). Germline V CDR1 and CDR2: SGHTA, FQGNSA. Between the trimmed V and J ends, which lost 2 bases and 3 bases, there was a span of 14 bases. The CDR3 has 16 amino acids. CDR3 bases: TGTGCCAGCAGCTTAAGGGGGACTTCGAACTACAATGAGCAGTTCTTC. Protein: CASSLRGTSNYNEQFF.

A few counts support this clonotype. In nucleotides, the CDR3 is TGTGCCAGCAGTACCCTCGGAGGGACTGAAGCTTTCTTT. Encoded protein: CASSTLGGTEAFF. This chain joins TRBV6-6 and TRBJ1-1; D remains ambiguous. CDR1 is MNHNY and CDR2 is SVGAGI in the germline V gene (reference sequence). This CDR3 has 13 residues. Trimming cost V 5 bases and J 5 bases, with 12 bases left between them.

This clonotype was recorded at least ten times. CDR3 in amino acids: CASSRGREETQYF. CDR3 DNA sequence: TGTGCCAGCAGTCGCGGGAGAGAGGAGACCCAGTACTTC. The chain carries TRBV7-2 and TRBJ2-5, with 7 bases fitting TRBD2. Per germline, CDR1 SGHTA and CDR2 FQGNSA. The junction had 6 bases not matched to a gene; V was cut back by 6 bases and J by 5 bases. The CDR3 has 13 residues.

CDR3 sequence: CASSPLAGGPTGELFF. The CDR3 coding sequence is TGTGCCAGCAGCCCTCTAGCGGGAGGGCCAACCGGGGAGCTGTTTTTT. V usage is TRBV14 and J usage is TRBJ2-2; TRBD2 aligns across 12 bases. The germline CDR1 and CDR2 sequences are SGHDN and FVKESK. This CDR3 comprises 16 residues. The V segment lost 4 bases and the J segment 5 bases; nucleotides outside the gene matches: 5. The whole variable domain, filled in from reference TRBV14 and TRBJ2-2, reads EAGVTQFPSHSVIEKGQTVTLRCDPISGHDNLYWYRRVMGKEIKFLLHFVKESKQDESGMPNNRFLAERTGGTYSTLKVQPAELEDSGVYFCASSPLAGGPTGELFFGEGSRLTVL.

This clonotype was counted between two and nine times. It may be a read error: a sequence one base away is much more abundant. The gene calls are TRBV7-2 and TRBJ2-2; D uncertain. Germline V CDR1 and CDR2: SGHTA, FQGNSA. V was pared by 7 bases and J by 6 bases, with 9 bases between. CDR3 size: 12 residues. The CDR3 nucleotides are TGTACCAGCACCCTCGGAGCCGGGGAGCTGTTTTTT. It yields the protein CTSTLGAGELFF.

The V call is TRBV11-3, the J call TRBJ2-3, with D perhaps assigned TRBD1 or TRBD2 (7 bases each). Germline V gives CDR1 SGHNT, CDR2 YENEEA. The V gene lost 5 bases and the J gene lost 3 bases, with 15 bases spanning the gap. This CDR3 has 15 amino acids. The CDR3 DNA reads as TGTGCCAGCAGCCGCTGGGAGGGGGCAACAGATACGCAGTATTTT. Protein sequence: CASSRWEGATDTQYF.

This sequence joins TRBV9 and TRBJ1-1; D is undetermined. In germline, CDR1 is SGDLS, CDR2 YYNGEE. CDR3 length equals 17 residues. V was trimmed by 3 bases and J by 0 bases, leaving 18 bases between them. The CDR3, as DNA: TGTGCCAGCAGCGCTCAGTTTCAAGGGAACATGAACACTGAAGCTTTCTTT. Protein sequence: CASSAQFQGNMNTEAFF.

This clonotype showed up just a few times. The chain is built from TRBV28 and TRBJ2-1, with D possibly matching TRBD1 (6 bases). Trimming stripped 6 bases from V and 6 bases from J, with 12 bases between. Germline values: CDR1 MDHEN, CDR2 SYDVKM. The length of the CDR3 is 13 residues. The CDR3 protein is CASSSGQINEQFF. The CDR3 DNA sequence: TGTGCCAGCAGCTCAGGACAGATCAATGAGCAGTTCTTC.